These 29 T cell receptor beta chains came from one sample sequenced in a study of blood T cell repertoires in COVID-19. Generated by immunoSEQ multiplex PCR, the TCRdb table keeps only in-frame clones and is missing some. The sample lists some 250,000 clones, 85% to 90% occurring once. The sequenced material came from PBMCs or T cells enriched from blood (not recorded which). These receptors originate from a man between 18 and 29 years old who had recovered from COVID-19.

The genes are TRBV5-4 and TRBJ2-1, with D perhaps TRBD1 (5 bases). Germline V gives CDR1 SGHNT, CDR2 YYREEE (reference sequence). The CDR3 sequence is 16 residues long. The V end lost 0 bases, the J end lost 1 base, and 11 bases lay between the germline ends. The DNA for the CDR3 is TGTGCCAGCAGCTTGGAAGGGGCTAGGTCCTACAATGAGCAGTTCTTC. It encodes CASSLEGARSYNEQFF.

Here the CDR3 DNA reads TGTGCCAGCAGCGGGCCGAAGAATCAGCCCCAGCATTTT. Its protein is CASSGPKNQPQHF. This chain joins TRBV21-1 and TRBJ1-5; the DNA was not used to check the table's D call, TRBD1. TRBV21-1 is noted as a pseudogene. The CDR3 consists of 13 residues.

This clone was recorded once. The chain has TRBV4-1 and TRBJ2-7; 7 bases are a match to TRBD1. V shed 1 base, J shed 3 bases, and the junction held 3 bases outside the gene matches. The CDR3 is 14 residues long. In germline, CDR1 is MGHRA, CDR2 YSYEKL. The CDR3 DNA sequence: TGCGCCAGCAGCCAAGGACAGGGCAACTACGAGCAGTACTTC. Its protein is CASSQGQGNYEQYF.

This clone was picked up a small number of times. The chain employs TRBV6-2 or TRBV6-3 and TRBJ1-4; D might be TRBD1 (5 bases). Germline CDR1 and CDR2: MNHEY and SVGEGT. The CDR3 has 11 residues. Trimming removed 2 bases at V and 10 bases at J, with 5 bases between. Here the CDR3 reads CASSYRGKLFF. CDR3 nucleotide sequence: TGTGCCAGCAGTTACAGGGGAAAACTGTTTTTT.

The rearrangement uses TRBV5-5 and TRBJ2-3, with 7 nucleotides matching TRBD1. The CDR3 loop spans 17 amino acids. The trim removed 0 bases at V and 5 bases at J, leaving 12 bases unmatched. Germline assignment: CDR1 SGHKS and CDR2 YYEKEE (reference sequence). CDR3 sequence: CASSLAYTGVLGDTQYF. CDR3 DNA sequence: TGTGCCAGCAGCTTGGCATATACAGGGGTTTTGGGAGATACGCAGTATTTT.

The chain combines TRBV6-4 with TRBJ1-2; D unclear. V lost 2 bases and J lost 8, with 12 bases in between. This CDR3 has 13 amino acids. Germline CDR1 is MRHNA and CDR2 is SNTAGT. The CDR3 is CASSDDRGWGYTF. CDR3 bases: TGTGCCAGCAGTGACGACCGAGGCTGGGGCTACACCTTC.

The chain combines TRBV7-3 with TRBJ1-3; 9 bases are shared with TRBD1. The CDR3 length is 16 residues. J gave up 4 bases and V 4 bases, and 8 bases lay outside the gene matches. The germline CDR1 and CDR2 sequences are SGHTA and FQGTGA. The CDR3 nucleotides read TGTGCCAGCAGCTCGATTGACAGGGGGAGAGGAAACACCATATATTTT. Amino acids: CASSSIDRGRGNTIYF.

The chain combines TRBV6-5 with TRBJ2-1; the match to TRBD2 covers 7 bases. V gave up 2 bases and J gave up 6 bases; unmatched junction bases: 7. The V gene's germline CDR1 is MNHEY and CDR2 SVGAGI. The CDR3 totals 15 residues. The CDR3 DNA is TGTGCCAGCAGTTACCCTAGGACTAGACCCAATGAGCAGTTCTTC. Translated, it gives CASSYPRTRPNEQFF.

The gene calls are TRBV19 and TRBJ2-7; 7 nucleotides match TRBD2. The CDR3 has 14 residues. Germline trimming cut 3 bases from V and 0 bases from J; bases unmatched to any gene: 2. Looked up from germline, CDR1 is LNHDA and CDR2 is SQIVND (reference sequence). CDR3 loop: CASSMAGASYEQYF. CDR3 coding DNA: TGTGCCAGTAGTATGGCGGGAGCCTCCTACGAGCAGTACTTC.

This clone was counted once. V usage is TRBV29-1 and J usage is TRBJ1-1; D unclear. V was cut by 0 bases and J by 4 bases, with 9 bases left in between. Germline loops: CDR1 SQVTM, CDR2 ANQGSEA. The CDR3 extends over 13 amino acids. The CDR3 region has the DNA TGCAGCGTTGAAGACCTAGACTCCACTGAAGCTTTCTTT. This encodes CSVEDLDSTEAFF.

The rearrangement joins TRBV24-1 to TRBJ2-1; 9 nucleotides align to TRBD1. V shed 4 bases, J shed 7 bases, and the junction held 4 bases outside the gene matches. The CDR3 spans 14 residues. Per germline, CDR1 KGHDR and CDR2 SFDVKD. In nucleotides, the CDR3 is TGTGCCACCAGTGAGACAGGGGGGAAGAATGAGCAGTTCTTC. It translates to CATSETGGKNEQFF.

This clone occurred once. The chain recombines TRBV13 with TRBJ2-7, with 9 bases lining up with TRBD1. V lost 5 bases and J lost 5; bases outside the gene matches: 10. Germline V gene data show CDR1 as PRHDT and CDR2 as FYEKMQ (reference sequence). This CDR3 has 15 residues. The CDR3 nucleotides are TGTGCCAGCAGCGGGGGACAGGGCGCGTCGGACGAGCAGTACTTC. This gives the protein CASSGGQGASDEQYF.

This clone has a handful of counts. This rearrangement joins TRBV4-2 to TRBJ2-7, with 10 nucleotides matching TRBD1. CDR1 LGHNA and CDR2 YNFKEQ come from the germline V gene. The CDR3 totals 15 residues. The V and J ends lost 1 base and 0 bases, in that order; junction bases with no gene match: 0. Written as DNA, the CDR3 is TGTGCCAGCAGCCAAGGACAGGGGGCCTCCTACGAGCAGTACTTC. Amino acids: CASSQGQGASYEQYF.

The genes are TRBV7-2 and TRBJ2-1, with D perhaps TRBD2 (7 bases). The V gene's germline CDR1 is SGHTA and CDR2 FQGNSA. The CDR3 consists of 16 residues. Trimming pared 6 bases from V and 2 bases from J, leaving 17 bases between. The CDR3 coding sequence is TGTGCCAGCAGACAAGTGGCGGGGGCCACCTACAATGAGCAGTTCTTC. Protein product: CASRQVAGATYNEQFF.

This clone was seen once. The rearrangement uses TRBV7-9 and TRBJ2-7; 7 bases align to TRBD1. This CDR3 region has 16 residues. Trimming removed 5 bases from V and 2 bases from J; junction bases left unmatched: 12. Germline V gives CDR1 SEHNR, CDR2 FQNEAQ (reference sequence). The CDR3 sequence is CASSHLPRQGAYEQYF. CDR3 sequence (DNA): TGTGCCAGCAGCCATTTACCCCGGCAGGGGGCCTACGAGCAGTACTTC.

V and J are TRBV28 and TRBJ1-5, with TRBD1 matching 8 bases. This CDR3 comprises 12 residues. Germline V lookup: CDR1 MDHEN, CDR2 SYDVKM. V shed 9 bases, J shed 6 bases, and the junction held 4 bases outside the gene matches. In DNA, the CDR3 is TGTGCCAGTAGGACAGGGACTCAGCCCCAGCATTTT. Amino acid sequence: CASRTGTQPQHF.

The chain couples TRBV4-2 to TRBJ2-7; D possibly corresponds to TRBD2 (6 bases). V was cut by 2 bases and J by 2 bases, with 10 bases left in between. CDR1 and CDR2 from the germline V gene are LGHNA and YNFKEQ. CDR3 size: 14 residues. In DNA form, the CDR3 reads TGTGCCAGCAGCCAACCGGGACTGCCCTACGAGCAGTACTTC. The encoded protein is CASSQPGLPYEQYF.

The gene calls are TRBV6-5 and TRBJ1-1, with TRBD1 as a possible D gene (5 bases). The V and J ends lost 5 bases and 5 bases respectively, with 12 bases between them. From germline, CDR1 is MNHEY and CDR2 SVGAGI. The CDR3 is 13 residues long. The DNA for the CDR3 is TGTGCCAGCAGTATTCCAGGGTTGACTGAAGCTTTCTTT. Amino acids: CASSIPGLTEAFF.

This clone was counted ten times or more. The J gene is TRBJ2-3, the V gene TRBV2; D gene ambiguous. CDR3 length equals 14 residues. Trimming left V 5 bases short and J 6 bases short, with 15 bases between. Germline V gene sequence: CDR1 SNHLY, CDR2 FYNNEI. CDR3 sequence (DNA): TGTGCCAGCAGTCCGCAGGTCACAGTGGATACGCAGTATTTT. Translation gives CASSPQVTVDTQYF.

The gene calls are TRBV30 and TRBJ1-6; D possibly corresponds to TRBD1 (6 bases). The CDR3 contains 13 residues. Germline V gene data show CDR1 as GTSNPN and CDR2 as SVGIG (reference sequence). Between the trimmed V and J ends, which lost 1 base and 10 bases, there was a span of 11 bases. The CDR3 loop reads CAWSAGAASPLHF. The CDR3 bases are TGTGCCTGGAGTGCAGGGGCCGCCTCACCCCTCCACTTT.

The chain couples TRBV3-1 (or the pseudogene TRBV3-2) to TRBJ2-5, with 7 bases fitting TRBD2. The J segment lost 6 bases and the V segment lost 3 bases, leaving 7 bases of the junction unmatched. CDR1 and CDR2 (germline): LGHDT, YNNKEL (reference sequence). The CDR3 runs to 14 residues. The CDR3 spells CASSQPPGGKTQYF. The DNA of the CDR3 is TGTGCCAGCAGCCAGCCTCCCGGGGGGAAGACCCAGTACTTC.

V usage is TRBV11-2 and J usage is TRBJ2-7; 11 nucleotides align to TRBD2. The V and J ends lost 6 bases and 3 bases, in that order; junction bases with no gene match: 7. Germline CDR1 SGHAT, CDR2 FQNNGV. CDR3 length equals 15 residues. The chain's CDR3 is CASRLLAGAFYEQYF. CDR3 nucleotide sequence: TGTGCCAGCAGGCTACTAGCGGGAGCCTTCTACGAGCAGTACTTC.

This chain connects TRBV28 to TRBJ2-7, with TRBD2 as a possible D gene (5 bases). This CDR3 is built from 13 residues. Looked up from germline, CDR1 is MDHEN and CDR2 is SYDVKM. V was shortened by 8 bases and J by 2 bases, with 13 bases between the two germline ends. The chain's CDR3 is CASLGLTPYEQYF. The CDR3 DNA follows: TGTGCCAGCTTAGGACTGACCCCCTACGAGCAGTACTTC.

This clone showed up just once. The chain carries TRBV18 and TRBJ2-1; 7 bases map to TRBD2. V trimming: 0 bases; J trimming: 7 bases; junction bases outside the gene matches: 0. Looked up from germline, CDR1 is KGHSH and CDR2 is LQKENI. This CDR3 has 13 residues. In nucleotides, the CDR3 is TGTGCCAGCTCACCACCCGGGGGGAATGAGCAGTTCTTC. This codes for CASSPPGGNEQFF.

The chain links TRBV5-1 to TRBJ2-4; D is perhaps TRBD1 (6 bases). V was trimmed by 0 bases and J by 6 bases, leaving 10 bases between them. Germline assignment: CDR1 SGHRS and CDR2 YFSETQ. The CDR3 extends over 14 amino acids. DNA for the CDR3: TGCGCCAGCAGCTTGGATGGGGGCCGAAACATTCAGTACTTC. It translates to CASSLDGGRNIQYF. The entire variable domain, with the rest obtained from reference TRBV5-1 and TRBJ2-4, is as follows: KAGVTQTPRYLIKTRGQQVTLSCSPISGHRSVSWYQQTPGQGLQFLFEYFSETQRNKGNFPGRFSGRQFSNSRSEMNVSTLELGDSALYLCASSLDGGRNIQYFGAGTRLSVL.

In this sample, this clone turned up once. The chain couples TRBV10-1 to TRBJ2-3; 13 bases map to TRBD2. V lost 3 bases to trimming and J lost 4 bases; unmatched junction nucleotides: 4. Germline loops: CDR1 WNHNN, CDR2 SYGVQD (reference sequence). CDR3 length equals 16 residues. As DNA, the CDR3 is TGCGCCAGCAGTGATTCACTAGCGGGAGGGTCAGATACGCAGTATTTT. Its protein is CASSDSLAGGSDTQYF.

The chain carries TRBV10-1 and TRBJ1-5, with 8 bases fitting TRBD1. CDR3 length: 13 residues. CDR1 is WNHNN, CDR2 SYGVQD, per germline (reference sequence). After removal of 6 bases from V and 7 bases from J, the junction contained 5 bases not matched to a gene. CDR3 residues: CASSGTGGQPQHF. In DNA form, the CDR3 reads TGCGCCAGCAGCGGGACAGGTGGACAGCCCCAGCATTTT.

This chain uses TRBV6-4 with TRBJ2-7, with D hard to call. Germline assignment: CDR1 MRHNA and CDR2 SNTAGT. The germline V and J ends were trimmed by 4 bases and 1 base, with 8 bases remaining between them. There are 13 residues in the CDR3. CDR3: CASSVEPSYEQYF. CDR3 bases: TGTGCCAGCAGTGTCGAGCCTTCCTACGAGCAGTACTTC.

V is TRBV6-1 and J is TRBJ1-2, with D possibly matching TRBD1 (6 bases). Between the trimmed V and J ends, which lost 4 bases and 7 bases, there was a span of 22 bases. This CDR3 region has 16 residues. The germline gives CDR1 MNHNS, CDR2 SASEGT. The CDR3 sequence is CASSALSQGTHLGYTF. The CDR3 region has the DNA TGTGCCAGCAGTGCCCTTTCACAGGGCACCCACCTTGGCTACACCTTC.